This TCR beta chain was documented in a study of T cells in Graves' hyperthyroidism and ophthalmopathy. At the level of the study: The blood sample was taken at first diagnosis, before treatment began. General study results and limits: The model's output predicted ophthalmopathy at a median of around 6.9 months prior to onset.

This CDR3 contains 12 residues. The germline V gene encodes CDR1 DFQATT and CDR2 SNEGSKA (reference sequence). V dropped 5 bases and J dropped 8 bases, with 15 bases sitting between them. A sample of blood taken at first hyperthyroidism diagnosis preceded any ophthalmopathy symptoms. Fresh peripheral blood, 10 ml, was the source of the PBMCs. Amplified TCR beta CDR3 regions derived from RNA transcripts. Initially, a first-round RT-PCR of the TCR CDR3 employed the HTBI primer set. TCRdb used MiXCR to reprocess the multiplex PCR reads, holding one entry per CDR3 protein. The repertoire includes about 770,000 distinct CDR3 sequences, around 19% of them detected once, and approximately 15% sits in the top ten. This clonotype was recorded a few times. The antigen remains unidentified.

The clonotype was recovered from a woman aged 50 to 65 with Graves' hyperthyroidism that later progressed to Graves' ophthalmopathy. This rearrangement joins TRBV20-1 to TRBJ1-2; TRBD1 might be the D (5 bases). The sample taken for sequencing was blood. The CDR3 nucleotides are TGCAGTGCTCGAGCGGCAGGGAACGGCTACACCTTC. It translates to CSARAAGNGYTF.